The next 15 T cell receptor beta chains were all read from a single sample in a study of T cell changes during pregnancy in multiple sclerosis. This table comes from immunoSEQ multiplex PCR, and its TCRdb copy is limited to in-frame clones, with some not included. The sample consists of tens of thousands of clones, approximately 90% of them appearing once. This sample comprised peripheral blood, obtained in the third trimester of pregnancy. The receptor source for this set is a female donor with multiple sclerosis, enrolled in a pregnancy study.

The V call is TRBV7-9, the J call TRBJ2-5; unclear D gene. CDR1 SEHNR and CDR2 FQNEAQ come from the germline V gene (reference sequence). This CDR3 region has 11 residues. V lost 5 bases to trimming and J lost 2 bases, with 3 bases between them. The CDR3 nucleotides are TGTGCCAGCAGCCTGCAAGAGACCCAGTACTTC. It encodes CASSLQETQYF.

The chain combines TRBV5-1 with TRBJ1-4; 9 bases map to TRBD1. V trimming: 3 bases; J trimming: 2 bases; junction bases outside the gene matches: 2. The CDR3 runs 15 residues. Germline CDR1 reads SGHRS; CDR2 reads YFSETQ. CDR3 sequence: CASSSGQGTNEKLFF. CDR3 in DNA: TGCGCCAGCAGCTCCGGACAGGGGACTAATGAAAAACTGTTTTTT.

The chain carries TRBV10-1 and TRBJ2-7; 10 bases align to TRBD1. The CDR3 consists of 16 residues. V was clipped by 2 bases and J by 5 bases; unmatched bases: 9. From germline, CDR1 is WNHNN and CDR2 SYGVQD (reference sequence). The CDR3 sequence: CASSEGPTGGFDEQYF. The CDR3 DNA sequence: TGCGCCAGCAGTGAGGGCCCGACAGGGGGCTTCGACGAGCAGTACTTC.

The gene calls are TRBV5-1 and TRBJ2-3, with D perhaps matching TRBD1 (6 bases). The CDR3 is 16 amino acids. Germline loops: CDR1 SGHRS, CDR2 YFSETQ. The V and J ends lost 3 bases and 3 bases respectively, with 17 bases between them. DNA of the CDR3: TGCGCCAGCAGCTCCGACCTGGGGGCGCAAACAGATACGCAGTATTTT. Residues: CASSSDLGAQTDTQYF.

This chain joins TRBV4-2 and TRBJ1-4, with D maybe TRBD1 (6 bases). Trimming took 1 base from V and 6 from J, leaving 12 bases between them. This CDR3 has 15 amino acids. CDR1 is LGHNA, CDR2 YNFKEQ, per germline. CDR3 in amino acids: CASSQGRGRDEKLFF. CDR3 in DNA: TGTGCCAGCAGCCAAGGCAGGGGCAGGGATGAAAAACTGTTTTTT.

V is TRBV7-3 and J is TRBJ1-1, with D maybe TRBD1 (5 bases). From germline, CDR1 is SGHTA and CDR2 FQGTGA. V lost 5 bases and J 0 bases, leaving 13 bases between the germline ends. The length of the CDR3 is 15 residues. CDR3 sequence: CASSPQGGMNTEAFF. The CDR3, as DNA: TGTGCCAGCAGCCCCCAGGGTGGGATGAACACTGAAGCTTTCTTT.

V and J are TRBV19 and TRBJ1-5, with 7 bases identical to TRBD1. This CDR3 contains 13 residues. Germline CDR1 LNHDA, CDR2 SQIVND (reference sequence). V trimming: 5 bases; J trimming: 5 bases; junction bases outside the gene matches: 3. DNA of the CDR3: TGTGCCAGTAGTGCTGACAGGGATCAGCCCCAGCATTTT. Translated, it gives CASSADRDQPQHF.

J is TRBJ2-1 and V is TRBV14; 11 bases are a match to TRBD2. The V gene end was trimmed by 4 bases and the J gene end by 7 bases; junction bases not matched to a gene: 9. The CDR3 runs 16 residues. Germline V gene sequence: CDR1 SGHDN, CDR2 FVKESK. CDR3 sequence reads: CASSPIAGGPRNEQFF. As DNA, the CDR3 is TGTGCCAGCAGCCCCATAGCGGGAGGGCCGAGGAATGAGCAGTTCTTC.

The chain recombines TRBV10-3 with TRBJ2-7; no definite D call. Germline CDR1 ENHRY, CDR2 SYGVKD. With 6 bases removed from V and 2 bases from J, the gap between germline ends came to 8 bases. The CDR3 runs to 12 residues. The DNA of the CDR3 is TGTGCCATCAGAGATTTAGCCTACGAGCAGTACTTC. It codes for CAIRDLAYEQYF.

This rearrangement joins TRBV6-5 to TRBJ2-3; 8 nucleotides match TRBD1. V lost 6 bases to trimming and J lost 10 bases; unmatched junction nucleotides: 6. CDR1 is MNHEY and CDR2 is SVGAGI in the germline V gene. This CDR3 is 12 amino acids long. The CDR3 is CASSSTGAAQYF. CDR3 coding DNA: TGTGCCAGCAGCTCGACAGGGGCGGCGCAGTATTTT.

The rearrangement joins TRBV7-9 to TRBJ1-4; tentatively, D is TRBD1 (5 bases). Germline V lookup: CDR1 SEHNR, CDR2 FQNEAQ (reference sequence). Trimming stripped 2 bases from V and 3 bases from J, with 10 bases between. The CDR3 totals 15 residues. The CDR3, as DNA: TGTGCCAGCAGCTTACAGGGAACGGCTAATGAAAAACTGTTTTTT. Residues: CASSLQGTANEKLFF. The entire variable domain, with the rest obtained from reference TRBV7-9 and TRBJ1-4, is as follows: DTGVSQNPRHKITKRGQNVTFRCDPISEHNRLYWYRQTLGQGPEFLTYFQNEAQLEKSRLLSDRFSAERPKGSFSTLEIQRTEQGDSAMYLCASSLQGTANEKLFFGSGTQLSVL.

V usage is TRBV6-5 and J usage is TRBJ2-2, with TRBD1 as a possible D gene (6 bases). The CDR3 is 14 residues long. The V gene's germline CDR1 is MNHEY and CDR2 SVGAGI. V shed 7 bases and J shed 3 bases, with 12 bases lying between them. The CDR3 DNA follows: TGTGCCAGCATGGGGACACTCTACACCGGGGAGCTGTTTTTT. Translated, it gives CASMGTLYTGELFF.

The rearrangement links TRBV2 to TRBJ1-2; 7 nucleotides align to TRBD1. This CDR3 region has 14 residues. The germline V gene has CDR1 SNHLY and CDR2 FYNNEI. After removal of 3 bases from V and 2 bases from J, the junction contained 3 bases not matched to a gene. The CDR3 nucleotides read TGTGCCAGCAGTGACCCACAGGGGAACTATGGCTACACCTTC. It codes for CASSDPQGNYGYTF.

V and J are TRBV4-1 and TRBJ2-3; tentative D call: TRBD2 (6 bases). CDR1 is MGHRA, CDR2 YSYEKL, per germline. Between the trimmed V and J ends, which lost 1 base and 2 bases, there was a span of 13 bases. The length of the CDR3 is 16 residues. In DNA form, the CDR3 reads TGCGCCAGCAGCCAAGCGACGGGGGTTGTCACAGATACGCAGTATTTT. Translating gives CASSQATGVVTDTQYF.

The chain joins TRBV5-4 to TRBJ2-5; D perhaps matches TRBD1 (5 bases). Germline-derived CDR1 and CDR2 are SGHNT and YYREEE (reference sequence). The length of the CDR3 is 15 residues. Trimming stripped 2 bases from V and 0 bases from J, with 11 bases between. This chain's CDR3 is CASSLAGMYQETQYF. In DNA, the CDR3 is TGTGCCAGCAGCTTAGCAGGGATGTACCAAGAGACCCAGTACTTC.